This T cell receptor beta chain was captured in a study of early T cells in non-severe SARS-CoV-2 infection. Study in general: Unsorted whole-blood RNA was sequenced in bulk, leaving chains unpaired. Regarding the study as a whole: VDJdb-based annotation leaned toward anti-spike CD8 responses and missed private and CD4 specificities.

The CDR3 consists of 15 residues. CDR1 is LGHNA and CDR2 is YSLEER in the germline V gene. V lost 2 bases and J lost 2, with 13 bases in between. This clonotype was seen ten or more times. Its antigen is not identified. Individual cDNA molecules were tagged with unique molecular identifiers. One entry per CDR3 protein, called by TCRdb with MiXCR from the 5' RACE reads. This sample has 25,000 to 30,000 distinct CDR3 sequences, with roughly 4.4% found just once. This chain connects TRBV4-3 to TRBJ2-7; D call uncertain. Specimen: whole blood. The source of this sequence is an adult who was a healthcare worker with PCR-confirmed SARS-CoV-2 infection or an uninfected control (not recorded which). CDR3 DNA: TGCGCCAGCAGCCAAAGCTATAGGGCGGCCTACGAGCAGTACTTC. Amino acid sequence: CASSQSYRAAYEQYF.